This TCR beta chain was captured by sequencing in a study of monozygotic twins with inflammatory bowel disease. For each CDR3 protein, TCRdb gives one entry from its re-call of the 5' RACE reads, without DNA. The sample features 150,000 to 200,000 distinct CDR3 sequences, with 7.4% in its top ten. Germline V gene lookup returns CDR1 DFQATT and CDR2 SNEGSKA (reference sequence). This CDR3 is built from 19 residues. Study conclusions and caveats: Using the inverse Simpson index, IBD patients had lower TCRbeta diversity than healthy co-twins.

On this clonotype itself: Its antigen is currently unknown.

The TCR sequence derives from a human donor with ulcerative colitis or Crohn's disease, or a healthy co-twin of an affected twin (not recorded which). V usage is TRBV20-1 and J usage is TRBJ1-6; TCRdb's assignment of TRBD1 cannot be checked, as there is no DNA. Sequenced sample: blood. CDR3 sequence reads: CSARDAPLGQSSYNSPLHF.